This T cell receptor (beta chain) was sequenced in a study of CD8+ T cells in alopecia areata. Trimming shortened V by 2 bases and J by 2 bases, and 9 bases separated the two germline ends. The CDR3 has 13 amino acids. Germline CDR1 is GTSNPN and CDR2 is SVGIG (reference sequence). Reverse transcription of extracted RNA yielded cDNA, which provided the sequencing template. Sequencing used immunoSEQ multiplex PCR; TCRdb keeps in-frame clones, though not all of them. The sample holds fewer than 80,000 clones; roughly three fifths are singletons and the top ten take approximately 19%. The sequencing used CD8+ T cells sorted from blood, collected at week 0. The chain employs TRBV30 and TRBJ1-2, with D perhaps matching TRBD1 (5 bases). The receptor's source is a human donor with alopecia areata. The CDR3 loop is CAWSSTVNYGYTF. The CDR3 coding sequence is TGTGCCTGGAGTTCGACAGTAAACTATGGCTACACCTTC.